This T cell receptor (beta chain) is drawn from a study of cytomegalovirus exposure and HLA in healthy donors. CDR1 and CDR2 from the germline V gene are MNHNS and SASEGT. V was trimmed by 0 bases and J by 7 bases, leaving 13 bases between them. The CDR3 has 16 amino acids. The table came from immunoSEQ multiplex PCR; TCRdb's copy has only in-frame clones and leaves some out. The table records 300,000 to 400,000 clones, roughly 87% of them present only once. This clone was seen only a few times. Its specificity is not known. Study observations and caveats: Confirmation in vitro established that a few CMV-associated chains were specific for CMV antigens. With high specificity and sensitivity, the classifier reportedly diagnosed cytomegalovirus status.

The sequencing input was PBMCs. The chain carries TRBV6-1 and TRBJ1-6; possibly TRBD1 for D (5 bases). This TCR was sampled from a man aged 25-45 years in good health and CMV-seronegative. The CDR3 here is CASSEARGSGNSPLHF. Here the CDR3 DNA reads TGTGCCAGCAGTGAAGCTAGGGGATCAGGGAATTCACCCCTCCACTTT.